This T cell receptor beta chain was identified in a study of cytomegalovirus exposure and HLA in healthy donors. Findings and caveats of the study: Later on, an analysis showed TCR association rates differing by HLA locus, with DRB1 the most and HLA-C the fewest.

Details on this clone: The antigen is unknown.

Germline loops: CDR1 SGHAT, CDR2 FQNNGV. This CDR3 region has 13 residues. Trimming shortened V by 6 bases and J by 1 base, and 4 bases separated the two germline ends. PCR employed 60 Vbeta and 13 Jbeta primers. Clones were sequenced by immunoSEQ multiplex PCR, and TCRdb holds only the in-frame ones, with some missing. The data show over 200,000 clones, around four fifths seen once. The sequenced material came from PBMCs. The rearrangement links TRBV11-2 to TRBJ2-6, with D uncertain. This receptor was identified in a woman aged 60-75 years in good health and CMV-seropositive. CDR3 protein: CASRQSGANVLTF. The CDR3, as DNA: TGTGCCAGCAGGCAGTCTGGGGCCAACGTCCTGACTTTC.